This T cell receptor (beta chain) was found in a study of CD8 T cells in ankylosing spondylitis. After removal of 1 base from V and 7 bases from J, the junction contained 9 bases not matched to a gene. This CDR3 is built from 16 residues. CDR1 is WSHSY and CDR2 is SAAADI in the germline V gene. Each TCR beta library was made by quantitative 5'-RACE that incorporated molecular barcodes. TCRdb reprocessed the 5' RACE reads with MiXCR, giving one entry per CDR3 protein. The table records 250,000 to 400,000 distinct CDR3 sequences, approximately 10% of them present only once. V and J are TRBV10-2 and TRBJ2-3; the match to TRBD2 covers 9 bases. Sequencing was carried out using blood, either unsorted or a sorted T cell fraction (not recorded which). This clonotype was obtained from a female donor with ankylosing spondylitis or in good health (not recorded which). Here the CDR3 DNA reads TGCGCCAGCAGTGAGTTCGCGGGGGGGGTAAGGAATACGCAGTATTTT. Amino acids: CASSEFAGGVRNTQYF.